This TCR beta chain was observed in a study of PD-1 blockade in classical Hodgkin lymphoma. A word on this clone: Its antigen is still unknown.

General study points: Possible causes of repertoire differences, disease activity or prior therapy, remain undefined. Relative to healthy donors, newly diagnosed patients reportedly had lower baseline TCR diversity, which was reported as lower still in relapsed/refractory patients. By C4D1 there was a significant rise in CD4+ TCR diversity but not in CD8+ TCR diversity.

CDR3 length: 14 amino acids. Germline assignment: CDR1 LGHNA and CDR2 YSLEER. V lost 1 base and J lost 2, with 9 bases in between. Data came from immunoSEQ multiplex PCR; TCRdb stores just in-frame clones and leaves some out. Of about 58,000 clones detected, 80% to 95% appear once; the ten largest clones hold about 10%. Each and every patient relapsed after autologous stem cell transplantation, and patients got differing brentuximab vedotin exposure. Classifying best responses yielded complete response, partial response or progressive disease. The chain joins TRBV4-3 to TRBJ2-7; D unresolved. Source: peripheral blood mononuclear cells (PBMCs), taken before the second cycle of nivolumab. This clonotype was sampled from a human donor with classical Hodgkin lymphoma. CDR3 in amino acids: CASSQGHGPYEQYF. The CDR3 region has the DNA TGCGCCAGCAGCCAAGGCCATGGGCCCTACGAGCAGTACTTC.